The clone carrying this T cell receptor (beta chain) was picked up one time. This sample stems from a study of shared T cell receptors in the human thymus. The data were produced by immunoSEQ multiplex PCR, yet TCRdb's version contains in-frame clones alone and is incomplete. The table lists about 710,000 clones, over 75% of them singletons. Trimming took off 5 bases at V and 14 bases at J, with 28 bases between the two ends. This CDR3 contains 16 residues. CDR1 and CDR2 (germline): SGHTA, FQGNSA. Another study also made use of these data, one on human thymus T cells. That study adds: Donation came from healthy Finnish infants having corrective surgery for congenital heart defects. Thymus was obtained from resections taken during corrective heart surgery. In thymic and blood repertoires alike, V and J usage looked biased. Related research examined unrelated individuals and reported that their thymic repertoires overlapped highly.

The receptor was isolated from a boy in the first two years of life with a congenital heart defect. The chain combines TRBV7-2 with TRBJ2-4; TRBD1 might be the D (6 bases). Sequences were obtained from thymocytes. For the CDR3, the DNA is TGTGCCAGCAGCGCAGAGACAGGCCTCCCTGGGGGAAAAAAGTACTTC. Its translation is CASSAETGLPGGKKYF.